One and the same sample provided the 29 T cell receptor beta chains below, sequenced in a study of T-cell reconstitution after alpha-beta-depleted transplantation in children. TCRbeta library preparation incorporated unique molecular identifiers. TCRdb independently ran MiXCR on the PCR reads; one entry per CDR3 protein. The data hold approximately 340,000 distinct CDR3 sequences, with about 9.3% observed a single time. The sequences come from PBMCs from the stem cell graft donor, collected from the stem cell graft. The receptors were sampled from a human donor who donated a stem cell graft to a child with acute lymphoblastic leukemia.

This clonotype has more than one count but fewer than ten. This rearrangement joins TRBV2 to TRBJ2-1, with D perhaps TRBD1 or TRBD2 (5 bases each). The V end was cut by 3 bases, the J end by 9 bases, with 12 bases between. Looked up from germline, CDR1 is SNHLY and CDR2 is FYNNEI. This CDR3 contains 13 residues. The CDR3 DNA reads TGTGCCAGCAGTGATGGGGGAATCAGTGAGCAGTTCTTC. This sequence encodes CASSDGGISEQFF.

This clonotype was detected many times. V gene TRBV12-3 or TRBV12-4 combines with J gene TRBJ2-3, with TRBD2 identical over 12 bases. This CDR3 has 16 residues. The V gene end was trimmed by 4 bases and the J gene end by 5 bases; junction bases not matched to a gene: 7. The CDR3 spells CASSSGGGLAGDTQYF. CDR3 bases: TGTGCCAGCAGTTCCGGGGGGGGACTAGCGGGAGATACGCAGTATTTT.

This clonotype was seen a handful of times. This CDR3 is CSASPSGSGTGELFF. Here the CDR3 DNA reads TGCAGTGCTAGTCCTAGCGGGAGTGGCACCGGGGAGCTGTTTTTT. The rearrangement uses TRBV20-1 and TRBJ2-2; 10 bases fit TRBD2. This CDR3 contains 15 residues. Germline CDR1 is DFQATT and CDR2 is SNEGSKA (reference sequence). The V segment lost 3 bases and the J segment 4 bases; nucleotides outside the gene matches: 5.

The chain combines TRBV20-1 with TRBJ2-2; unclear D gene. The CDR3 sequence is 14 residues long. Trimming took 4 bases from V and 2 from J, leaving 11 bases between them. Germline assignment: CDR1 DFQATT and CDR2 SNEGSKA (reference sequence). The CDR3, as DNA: TGCAGTGCTAAAGATAGGATTAACACCGGGGAGCTGTTTTTT. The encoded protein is CSAKDRINTGELFF.

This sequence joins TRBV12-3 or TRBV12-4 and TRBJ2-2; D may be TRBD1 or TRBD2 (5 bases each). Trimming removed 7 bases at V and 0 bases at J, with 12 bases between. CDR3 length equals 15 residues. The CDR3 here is CASTTGATNTGELFF. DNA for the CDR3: TGTGCCAGCACCACCGGGGCCACGAACACCGGGGAGCTGTTTTTT.

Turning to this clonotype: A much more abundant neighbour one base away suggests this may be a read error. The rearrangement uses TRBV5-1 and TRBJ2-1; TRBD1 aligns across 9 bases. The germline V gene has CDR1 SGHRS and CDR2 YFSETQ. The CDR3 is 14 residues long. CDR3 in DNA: TGCGCCAGCAGCTTACAGGGGGCCTACAATGAGGAGTTCTTC. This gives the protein CASSLQGAYNEEFF.

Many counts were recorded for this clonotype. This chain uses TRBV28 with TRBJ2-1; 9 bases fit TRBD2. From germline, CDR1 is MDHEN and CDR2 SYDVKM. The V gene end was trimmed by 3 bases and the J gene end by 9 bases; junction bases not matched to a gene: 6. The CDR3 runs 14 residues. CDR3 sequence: CASSFRDSGSEQFF. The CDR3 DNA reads TGTGCCAGCAGTTTCCGGGATAGCGGGAGTGAGCAGTTCTTC.

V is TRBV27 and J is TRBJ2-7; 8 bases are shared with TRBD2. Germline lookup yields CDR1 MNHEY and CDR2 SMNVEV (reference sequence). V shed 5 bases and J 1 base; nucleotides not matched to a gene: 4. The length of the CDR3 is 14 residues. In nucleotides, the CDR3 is TGTGCCAGCAGTCGGACTAGCCGGTCCTACGAGCAGTACTTC. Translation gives CASSRTSRSYEQYF.

The CDR3: CASSTVGGDTGELFF. CDR3 DNA: TGTGCCAGCAGTACCGTCGGGGGGGACACCGGGGAGCTGTTTTTT. This chain joins TRBV2 and TRBJ2-2; 8 bases are a match to TRBD2. The V segment lost 5 bases and the J segment 3 bases; nucleotides outside the gene matches: 5. Per the germline V gene, CDR1 is SNHLY and CDR2 is FYNNEI. The CDR3 is 15 residues long. The full variable domain, with the rest looked up from reference TRBV2 and TRBJ2-2, is EPEVTQTPSHQVTQMGQEVILRCVPISNHLYFYWYRQILGQKVEFLVSFYNNEISEKSEIFDDQFSVERPDGSNFTLKIRSTKLEDSAMYFCASSTVGGDTGELFFGEGSRLTVL.

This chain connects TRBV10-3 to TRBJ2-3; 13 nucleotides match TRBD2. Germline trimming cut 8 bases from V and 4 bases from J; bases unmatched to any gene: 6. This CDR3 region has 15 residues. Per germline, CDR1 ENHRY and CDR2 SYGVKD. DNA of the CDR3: TGTGCCATCGGAGGACTAGCGGGAGCAGCAGATACGCAGTATTTT. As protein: CAIGGLAGAADTQYF.

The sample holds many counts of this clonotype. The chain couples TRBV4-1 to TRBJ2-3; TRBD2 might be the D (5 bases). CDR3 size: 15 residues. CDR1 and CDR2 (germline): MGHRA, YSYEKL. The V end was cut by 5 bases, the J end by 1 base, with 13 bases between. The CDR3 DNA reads TGCGCCAGCAGCGCCAGAGCGGTGGGCACAGATACGCAGTATTTT. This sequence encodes CASSARAVGTDTQYF.

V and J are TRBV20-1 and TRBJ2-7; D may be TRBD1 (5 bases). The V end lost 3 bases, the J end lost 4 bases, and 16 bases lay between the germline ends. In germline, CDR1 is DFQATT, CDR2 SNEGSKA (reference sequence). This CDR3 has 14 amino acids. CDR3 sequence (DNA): TGCAGTGCTAGTCAGGGTTGGGGATCTTACGAGCAGTACTTC. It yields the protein CSASQGWGSYEQYF.

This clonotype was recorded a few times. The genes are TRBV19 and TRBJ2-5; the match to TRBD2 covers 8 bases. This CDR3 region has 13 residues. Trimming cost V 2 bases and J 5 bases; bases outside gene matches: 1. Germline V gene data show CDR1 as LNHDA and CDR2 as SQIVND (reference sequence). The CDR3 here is CASSISGSETQYF. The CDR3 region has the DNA TGTGCCAGTAGTATAAGCGGGAGTGAGACCCAGTACTTC. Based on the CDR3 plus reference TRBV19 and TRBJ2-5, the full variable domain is DGGITQSPKYLFRKEGQNVTLSCEQNLNHDAMYWYRQDPGQGLRLIYYSQIVNDFQKGDIAEGYSVSREKKESFPLTVTSAQKNPTAFYLCASSISGSETQYFGPGTRLLVL.

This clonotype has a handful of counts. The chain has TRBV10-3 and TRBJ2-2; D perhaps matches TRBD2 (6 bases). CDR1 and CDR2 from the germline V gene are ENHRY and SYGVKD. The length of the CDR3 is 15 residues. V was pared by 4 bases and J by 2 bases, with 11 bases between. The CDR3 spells CAISGAGVNTGELFF. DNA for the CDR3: TGTGCCATCAGTGGAGCGGGCGTTAACACCGGGGAGCTGTTTTTT.

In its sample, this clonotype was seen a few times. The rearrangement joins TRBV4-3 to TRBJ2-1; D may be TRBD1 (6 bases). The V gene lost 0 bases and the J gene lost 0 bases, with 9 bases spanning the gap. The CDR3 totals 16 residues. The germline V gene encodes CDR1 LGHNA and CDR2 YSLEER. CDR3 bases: TGCGCCAGCAGCCAAGATTTACAGGGCTCCTACAATGAGCAGTTCTTC. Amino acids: CASSQDLQGSYNEQFF.

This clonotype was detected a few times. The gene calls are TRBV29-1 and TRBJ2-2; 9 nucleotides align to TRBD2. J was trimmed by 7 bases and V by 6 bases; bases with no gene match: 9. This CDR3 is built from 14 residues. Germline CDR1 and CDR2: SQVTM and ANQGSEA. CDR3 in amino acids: CSVHSGSGNGELFF. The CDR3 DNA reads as TGCAGCGTCCATAGCGGGAGCGGTAACGGGGAGCTGTTTTTT.

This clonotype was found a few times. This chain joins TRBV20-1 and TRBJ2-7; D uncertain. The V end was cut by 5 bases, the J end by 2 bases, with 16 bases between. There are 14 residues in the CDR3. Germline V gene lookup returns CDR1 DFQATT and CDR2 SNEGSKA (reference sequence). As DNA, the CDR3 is TGCAGTGCTCCCTTTTCTAATCTGGCCTACGAGCAGTACTTC. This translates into CSAPFSNLAYEQYF.

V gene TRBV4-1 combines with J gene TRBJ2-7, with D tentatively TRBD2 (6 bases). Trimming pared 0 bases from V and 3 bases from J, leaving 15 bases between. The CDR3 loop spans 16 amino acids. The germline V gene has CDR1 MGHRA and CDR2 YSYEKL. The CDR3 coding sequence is TGCGCCAGCAGCCAAGATCCGGGACTTGCCAGCTACGAGCAGTACTTC. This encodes CASSQDPGLASYEQYF.

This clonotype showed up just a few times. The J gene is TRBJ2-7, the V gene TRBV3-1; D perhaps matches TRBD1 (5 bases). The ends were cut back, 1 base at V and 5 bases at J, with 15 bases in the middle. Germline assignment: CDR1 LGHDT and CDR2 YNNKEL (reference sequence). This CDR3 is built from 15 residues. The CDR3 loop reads CASSQGSAGADEQYF. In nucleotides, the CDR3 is TGTGCCAGCAGCCAAGGGTCCGCTGGGGCCGACGAGCAGTACTTC.

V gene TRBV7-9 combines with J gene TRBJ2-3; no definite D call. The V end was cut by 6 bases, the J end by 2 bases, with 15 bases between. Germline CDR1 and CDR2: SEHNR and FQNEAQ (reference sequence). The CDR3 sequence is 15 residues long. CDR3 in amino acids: CASRKWPGVTDTQYF. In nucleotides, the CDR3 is TGTGCCAGCAGGAAATGGCCAGGAGTCACAGATACGCAGTATTTT.

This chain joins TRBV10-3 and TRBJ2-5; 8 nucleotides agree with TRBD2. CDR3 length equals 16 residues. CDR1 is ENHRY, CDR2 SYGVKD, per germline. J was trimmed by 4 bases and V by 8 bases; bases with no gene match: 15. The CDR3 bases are TGTGCCATCTTTTCGACTAGCGCGAAGGGGGGAGAGACCCAGTACTTC. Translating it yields CAIFSTSAKGGETQYF.

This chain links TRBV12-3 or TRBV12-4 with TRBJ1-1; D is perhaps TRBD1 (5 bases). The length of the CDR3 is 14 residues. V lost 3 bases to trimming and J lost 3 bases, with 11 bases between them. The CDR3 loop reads CASSFTSGYTEAFF. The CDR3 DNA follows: TGTGCCAGCAGTTTCACCTCAGGGTACACTGAAGCTTTCTTT.

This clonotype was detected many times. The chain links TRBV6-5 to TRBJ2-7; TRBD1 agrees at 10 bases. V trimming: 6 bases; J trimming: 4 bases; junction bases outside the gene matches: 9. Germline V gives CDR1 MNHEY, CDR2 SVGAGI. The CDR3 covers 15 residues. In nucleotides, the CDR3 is TGTGCCAGCAGCTATACCGGGACAGGGGTTTACGAGCAGTACTTC. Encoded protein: CASSYTGTGVYEQYF.

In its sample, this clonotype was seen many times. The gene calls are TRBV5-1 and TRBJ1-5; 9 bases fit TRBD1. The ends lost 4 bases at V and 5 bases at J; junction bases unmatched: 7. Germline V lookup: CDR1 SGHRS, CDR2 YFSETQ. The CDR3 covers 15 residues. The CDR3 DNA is TGCGCCAGCAGCGGGGGACAGGGAGGTGATCAGCCCCAGCATTTT. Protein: CASSGGQGGDQPQHF.

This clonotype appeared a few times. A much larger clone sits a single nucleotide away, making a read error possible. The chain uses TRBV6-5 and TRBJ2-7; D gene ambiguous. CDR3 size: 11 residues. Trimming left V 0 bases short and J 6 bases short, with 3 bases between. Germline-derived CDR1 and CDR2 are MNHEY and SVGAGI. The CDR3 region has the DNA TGTGCCAGCAGTTACTCGACCGAGCAGTACTTC. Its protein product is CASSYSTEQYF.

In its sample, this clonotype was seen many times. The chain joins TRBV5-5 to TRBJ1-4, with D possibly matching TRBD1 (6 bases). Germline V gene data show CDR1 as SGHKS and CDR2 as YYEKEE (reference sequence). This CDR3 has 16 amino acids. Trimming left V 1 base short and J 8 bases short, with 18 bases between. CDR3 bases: TGTGCCAGCAGCTTGCGACAGGAGGTGCTATGGGAAAAACTGTTTTTT. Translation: CASSLRQEVLWEKLFF.

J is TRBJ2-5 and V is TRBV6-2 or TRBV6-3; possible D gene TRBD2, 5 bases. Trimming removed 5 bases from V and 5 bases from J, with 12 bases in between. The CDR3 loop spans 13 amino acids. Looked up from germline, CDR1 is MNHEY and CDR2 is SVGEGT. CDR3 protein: CASSTRLSETQYF. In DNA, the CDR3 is TGTGCCAGCAGTACTAGGTTGTCGGAGACCCAGTACTTC.

CDR3 sequence: CASSTRTGGGYTF. The CDR3 region has the DNA TGTGCCAGCAGCACCCGGACAGGAGGTGGCTACACCTTC. V usage is TRBV9 and J usage is TRBJ1-2, with 7 nucleotides matching TRBD1. With 4 bases clipped from V and 7 bases from J, the junction kept 7 bases outside the gene matches. The length of the CDR3 is 13 residues. The germline V gene encodes CDR1 SGDLS and CDR2 YYNGEE.

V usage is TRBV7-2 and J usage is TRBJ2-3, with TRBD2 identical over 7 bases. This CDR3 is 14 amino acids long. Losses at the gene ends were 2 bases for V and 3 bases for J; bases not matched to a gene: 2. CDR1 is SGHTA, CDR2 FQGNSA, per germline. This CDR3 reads CASSLLAETDTQYF. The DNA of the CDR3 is TGTGCCAGCAGCTTACTAGCGGAGACAGATACGCAGTATTTT. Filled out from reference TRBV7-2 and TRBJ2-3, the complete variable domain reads GAGVSQSPSNKVTEKGKDVELRCDPISGHTALYWYRQSLGQGLEFLIYFQGNSAPDKSGLPSDRFSAERTGGSVSTLTIQRTQQEDSAVYLCASSLLAETDTQYFGPGTRLTVL.